The clone carrying this T cell receptor beta chain was counted ten times or more. The data stem from a study of T-cell reconstitution after alpha-beta-depleted transplantation in children. The CDR3 has 15 amino acids. Trimming took 4 bases from V and 4 from J; bases not matched to a gene: 7. Germline V lookup: CDR1 SGHTA, CDR2 FQGNSA. Preparation of the TCRbeta library involved a method that used unique molecular identifiers. TCRdb passed the PCR reads through MiXCR, listing each CDR3 protein once. The sample records approximately 490,000 distinct CDR3 sequences, approximately 12% being singletons. Specimen: PBMCs from the stem cell graft donor, collected from the stem cell graft. The TCR was taken from a human donor who donated a stem cell graft to a child with combined immunodeficiency. This chain joins TRBV7-2 and TRBJ2-1; 7 bases are a match to TRBD1. CDR3 bases: TGTGCCAGCAGCTCCGACAGGGTCGGGTACAATGAGCAGTTCTTC. It codes for CASSSDRVGYNEQFF.